A single sample is the source of the 20 T cell receptor beta chains below, sequenced in a study of T-cell reconstitution after alpha-beta-depleted transplantation in children. Unique molecular identifiers were built into the TCRbeta library. TCRdb re-analysed the PCR reads in MiXCR, keeping a single row per CDR3 protein. This table has over 200,000 distinct CDR3 sequences, 8% to 9.5% appearing once. Sequencing was performed on PBMCs from the stem cell graft donor, taken from the stem cell graft. The origin of the receptors is a human donor who donated a stem cell graft to a child with acute lymphoblastic leukemia.

This clonotype has just a few counts. The V call is TRBV20-1, the J call TRBJ1-5; no clear D. V was pared by 4 bases and J by 4 bases, with 8 bases between. Germline V gene data show CDR1 as DFQATT and CDR2 as SNEGSKA (reference sequence). The CDR3 is 12 amino acids. The DNA for the CDR3 is TGCAGTGCTACCGAGGTAAATCAGCCCCAGCATTTT. Translating it yields CSATEVNQPQHF.

The CDR3 sequence is CASSIGGRPYGYTF. The DNA of the CDR3 is TGTGCCAGTAGTATAGGAGGACGGCCCTATGGCTACACCTTC. This rearrangement joins TRBV19 to TRBJ1-2; D is uncertain. The CDR3 consists of 14 residues. The germline CDR1 and CDR2 sequences are LNHDA and SQIVND (reference sequence). Between the trimmed V and J ends, which lost 1 base and 4 bases, there was a span of 10 bases.

The chain has TRBV29-1 and TRBJ2-3, with 7 bases fitting TRBD1. The CDR3 extends over 12 amino acids. V lost 6 bases and J lost 5; bases outside the gene matches: 5. Germline loops: CDR1 SQVTM, CDR2 ANQGSEA. The CDR3: CSVAQGIDTQYF. The DNA of the CDR3 is TGCAGCGTCGCACAGGGGATAGATACGCAGTATTTT.

There are many counts of this clonotype. The chain is built from TRBV12-3 or TRBV12-4 and TRBJ2-1; D is possibly TRBD1 (7 bases). The CDR3 loop spans 17 amino acids. Trimming took 5 bases from V and 0 from J, leaving 17 bases between them. CDR3 DNA sequence: TGTGCCAGCAGTCCCTACTCAGGGGGGAGCTCCTACAATGAGCAGTTCTTC. Translation gives CASSPYSGGSSYNEQFF.

This clonotype was detected ten times or more. The chain carries TRBV20-1 and TRBJ2-1; 9 bases match TRBD2. This CDR3 contains 12 residues. The germline V gene encodes CDR1 DFQATT and CDR2 SNEGSKA (reference sequence). The J segment lost 9 bases and the V segment lost 4 bases, leaving 4 bases of the junction unmatched. The CDR3: CSANRGLAEQFF. The DNA for the CDR3 is TGCAGTGCTAATCGGGGACTAGCTGAGCAGTTCTTC.

The sample holds a few counts of this clonotype. The chain couples TRBV7-2 to TRBJ2-5; 8 bases match TRBD2. Germline values: CDR1 SGHTA, CDR2 FQGNSA. V shed 5 bases and J 1 base; nucleotides not matched to a gene: 6. CDR3 length: 15 residues. This CDR3 reads CASSPRGGSQETQYF. In DNA form, the CDR3 reads TGTGCCAGCAGCCCCCGGGGGGGGTCCCAAGAGACCCAGTACTTC.

The genes are TRBV6-5 and TRBJ1-1; D ambiguous. This CDR3 has 14 residues. Germline CDR1 MNHEY, CDR2 SVGAGI. Between the trimmed V and J ends, which lost 2 bases and 0 bases, there was a span of 7 bases. The CDR3 DNA follows: TGTGCCAGCAGTTACACCCCGCTGAACACTGAAGCTTTCTTT. It codes for CASSYTPLNTEAFF.

This clonotype was seen repeatedly, ten times or more. The chain recombines TRBV18 with TRBJ2-7; D is ambiguous. V was clipped by 2 bases and J by 0 bases, with 14 bases between them. The germline V gene has CDR1 KGHSH and CDR2 LQKENI. The CDR3 covers 16 residues. The DNA for the CDR3 is TGTGCCAGCTCACCAGGGAAGGCGTCCAGCTCCTACGAGCAGTACTTC. Protein sequence: CASSPGKASSSYEQYF.

This clonotype appeared a few times. This chain connects TRBV12-3 or TRBV12-4 to TRBJ2-5; 12 positions agree with TRBD1. The length of the CDR3 is 15 residues. The J segment lost 10 bases and the V segment lost 6 bases, leaving 12 bases of the junction unmatched. CDR3 bases: TGTGCCAGCAGACCGACGGGACAGGGGGCCCCATACCAGTACTTC. As protein: CASRPTGQGAPYQYF.

In this sample, this clonotype turned up a few times. The chain carries TRBV6-9 and TRBJ2-1; D perhaps matches TRBD2 (6 bases). In germline, CDR1 is MNHGY, CDR2 SVAAGI. This CDR3 comprises 15 residues. V was trimmed by 5 bases and J by 11 bases, leaving 22 bases between them. CDR3 nucleotides: TGTGCCAGCAGTATAGAGACTAGTCTAGGAAATCAGCAGTTCTTC. Protein product: CASSIETSLGNQQFF.

This chain connects TRBV21-1 to TRBJ2-7; the D segment call TRBD2 is taken from the table without a DNA check. TRBV21-1 has pseudogene status. The CDR3 covers 15 residues. Here the CDR3 reads CASSKPLAGGYEQYF. CDR3 in DNA: TGTGCCAGCAGCAAACCTCTAGCGGGGGGTTACGAGCAGTACTTC.

This clonotype was found a few times. J is TRBJ2-7 and V is TRBV4-1; 7 nucleotides line up with TRBD1. Germline CDR1 reads MGHRA; CDR2 reads YSYEKL. V was clipped by 2 bases and J by 3 bases; unmatched bases: 10. The CDR3 is made up of 16 amino acids. In nucleotides, the CDR3 is TGCGCCAGCAGCCAACTGCCTGGTGGACAGGACTACGAGCAGTACTTC. This encodes CASSQLPGGQDYEQYF.

This clonotype has a handful of counts. CDR3 amino acids: CATSETSGEQETQYF. In DNA form, the CDR3 reads TGTGCCACCAGTGAAACTAGCGGGGAACAAGAGACCCAGTACTTC. This chain connects TRBV24-1 to TRBJ2-5, with 10 positions matching TRBD2. Per germline, CDR1 KGHDR and CDR2 SFDVKD. The CDR3 is made up of 15 amino acids. After removal of 4 bases from V and 2 bases from J, the junction contained 3 bases not matched to a gene.

This clonotype was seen a few times. The rearrangement joins TRBV9 to TRBJ1-1; D gene ambiguous. The CDR3 runs 13 residues. CDR1 and CDR2 from the germline V gene are SGDLS and YYNGEE. The V and J ends lost 2 bases and 4 bases respectively, with 9 bases between them. DNA of the CDR3: TGTGCCAGCAGCGTGGATCGAGGCACTGAAGCTTTCTTT. Translating it yields CASSVDRGTEAFF.

This clonotype has just a few counts. The chain couples TRBV27 to TRBJ2-3; D gene uncertain. The V end was cut by 2 bases, the J end by 10 bases, with 13 bases between. CDR3 length: 13 residues. Germline values: CDR1 MNHEY, CDR2 SMNVEV (reference sequence). The CDR3 region has the DNA TGTGCCAGCAGTTTAGCTAAAGAAACGCCGCAGTATTTT. This translates into CASSLAKETPQYF.

This clonotype was seen more than once but under ten times. This chain links TRBV27 with TRBJ1-1; tentatively, D is TRBD1 (5 bases). V was trimmed by 5 bases and J by 11 bases, leaving 18 bases between them. Germline assignment: CDR1 MNHEY and CDR2 SMNVEV (reference sequence). The CDR3 totals 13 residues. Here the CDR3 reads CASSLGPGGEAFF. The CDR3 DNA sequence: TGTGCCAGCAGTCTGGGACCGGGGGGAGAGGCTTTCTTT.

This clonotype has ten or more counts. The rearrangement links TRBV20-1 to TRBJ2-1, with 7 positions matching TRBD1. The ends lost 5 bases at V and 7 bases at J; junction bases unmatched: 14. This CDR3 spans 15 amino acids. Germline CDR1 DFQATT, CDR2 SNEGSKA (reference sequence). This CDR3 reads CSAERQGKLGNEQFF. In DNA, the CDR3 is TGCAGTGCTGAACGACAGGGAAAACTGGGTAATGAGCAGTTCTTC.

The chain joins TRBV12-3 or TRBV12-4 to TRBJ1-1; tentatively, D is TRBD1 (5 bases). Trimming took off 3 bases at V and 5 bases at J, with 13 bases between the two ends. The CDR3 is made up of 14 amino acids. This CDR3 reads CASSFPGTRTEAFF. For the CDR3, the DNA is TGTGCCAGCAGTTTCCCCGGGACGAGGACTGAAGCTTTCTTT.

The chain is built from TRBV12-3 or TRBV12-4 and TRBJ1-2; D unclear. Trimming left V 11 bases short and J 5 bases short, with 12 bases between. The CDR3 covers 11 residues. The CDR3 region has the DNA TGTGCCGCCGGGCGGGGTTATGGCTACACCTTC. Translated, it gives CAAGRGYGYTF.

The genes are TRBV7-9 and TRBJ2-7; 10 nucleotides agree with TRBD2. Germline CDR1 is SEHNR and CDR2 is FQNEAQ (reference sequence). This CDR3 has 14 residues. Trimming cost V 4 bases and J 2 bases; bases outside gene matches: 2. This CDR3 is CASSSLAGTYEQYF. The DNA of the CDR3 is TGTGCCAGCAGCTCACTAGCGGGGACCTACGAGCAGTACTTC.